This paragraph reports one TCR beta chain. These data belong to a study of technical replicates of blood from a handful of donors. TCRdb keeps only in-frame clones here, not all; method: immunoSEQ multiplex PCR. The data contain about 62,000 clones, over 85% of them singletons. The ends were cut back, 4 bases at V and 5 bases at J, with 14 bases in the middle. The CDR3 covers 15 residues. The germline CDR1 and CDR2 sequences are LGHNA and YSLEER. The sequenced sample consisted of PBMCs. This sequence joins TRBV4-3 and TRBJ2-2, with D uncertain. This sequence originates from a human donor in good health. Some clones in this sample may be carry-over from other donors' samples. CDR3 region: CASSLVVWATGELFF. The CDR3 region has the DNA TGCGCCAGCAGCCTAGTGGTATGGGCGACCGGGGAGCTGTTTTTT.